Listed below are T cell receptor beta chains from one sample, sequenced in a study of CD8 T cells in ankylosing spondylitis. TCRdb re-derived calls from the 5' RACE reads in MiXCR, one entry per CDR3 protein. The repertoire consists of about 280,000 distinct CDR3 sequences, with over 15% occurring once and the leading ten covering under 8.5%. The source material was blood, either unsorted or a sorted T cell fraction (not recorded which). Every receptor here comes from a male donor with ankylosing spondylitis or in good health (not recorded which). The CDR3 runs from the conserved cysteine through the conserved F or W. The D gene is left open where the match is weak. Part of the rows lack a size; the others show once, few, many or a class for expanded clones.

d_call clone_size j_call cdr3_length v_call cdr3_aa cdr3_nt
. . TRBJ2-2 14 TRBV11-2 CASSASQGTGELFF TGTGCCAGCAGCGCATCCCAAGGCACCGGGGAGCTGTTTTTT
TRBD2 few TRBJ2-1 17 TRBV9 CASSGGLAGARDNEQFF TGTGCCAGCAGCGGGGGACTAGCGGGAGCTCGCGACAATGAGCAGTTCTTC
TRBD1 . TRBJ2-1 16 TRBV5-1 CASSRSRDRDPNEQFF TGCGCCAGCAGCCGCTCCCGGGACAGGGATCCCAATGAGCAGTTCTTC
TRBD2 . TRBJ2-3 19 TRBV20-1 CSARDPLWRTSGFADTQYF TGCAGTGCTAGAGACCCCCTTTGGCGTACTAGCGGGTTTGCAGATACGCAGTATTTT
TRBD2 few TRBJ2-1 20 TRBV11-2 CASSFPIPGLAGISYNEQFF TGTGCCAGCAGCTTCCCCATCCCCGGACTAGCGGGCATCTCCTACAATGAGCAGTTCTTC
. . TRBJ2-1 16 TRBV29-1 CSVDSWTAPLYNEQFF TGCAGCGTTGACTCATGGACAGCCCCTCTCTACAATGAGCAGTTCTTC
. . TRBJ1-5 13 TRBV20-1 CSVNIRDSGPQHF TGCAGTGTTAATATAAGGGATAGTGGGCCCCAGCATTTT
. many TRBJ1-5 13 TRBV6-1 CASSWDGNQPQHF TGTGCCAGCAGCTGGGACGGCAATCAGCCCCAGCATTTT
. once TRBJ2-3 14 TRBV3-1 CAGSQEGKRNTQYF TGTGCCGGCAGCCAAGAAGGGAAGCGAAATACGCAGTATTTT
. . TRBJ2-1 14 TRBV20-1 CSALTGPSYNEQFF TGCAGTGCTCTAACGGGGCCCTCCTACAATGAGCAGTTCTTC
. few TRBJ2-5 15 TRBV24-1 CATSEPESFGETQYF TGTGCCACCAGTGAACCGGAGTCCTTCGGGGAGACCCAGTACTTC
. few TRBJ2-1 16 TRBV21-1 CASILPGRSTYNEQFF TGTGCCAGCATCTTACCTGGGAGGTCAACCTACAATGAGCAGTTCTTC
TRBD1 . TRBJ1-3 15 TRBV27 CASRLTGGLGNTIYF TGTGCCAGCAGGTTAACAGGGGGTCTCGGAAACACCATATATTTT
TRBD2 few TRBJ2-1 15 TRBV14 CASSHSGRAQNEQFF TGTGCCAGCAGCCATAGCGGGAGGGCCCAAAATGAGCAGTTCTTC
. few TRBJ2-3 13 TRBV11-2 CASSLGDSGAQYF TGTGCCAGCAGCTTAGGAGACTCTGGCGCGCAGTATTTT
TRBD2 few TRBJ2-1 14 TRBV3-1 CASSHGLAGNEQFF TGTGCCAGCAGCCATGGACTAGCGGGGAATGAGCAGTTCTTC
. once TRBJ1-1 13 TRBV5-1 CASSPDFRIQAFF TGCGCCAGCAGCCCGGATTTCAGGATTCAGGCTTTCTTT